This T cell receptor (beta chain) was retrieved from a study of control samples from healthy donors and cancer patients. Measured with immunoSEQ multiplex PCR; TCRdb has only the in-frame clones, and not every one. This table holds about 130,000 clones, 70% to 90% found once. The specimen was blood. The clonotype was recovered from a man between 45 and 60 years old in good health.

CDR3 DNA: TGTGCCATCAGTGAGGCAGCAGGCGCCTACGAGCAGTACTTC. Translation gives CAISEAAGAYEQYF. V gene TRBV10-3 combines with J gene TRBJ2-7, with D hard to call. Germline V lookup: CDR1 ENHRY, CDR2 SYGVKD. The germline V and J ends were trimmed by 2 bases and 2 bases, with 10 bases remaining between them. The CDR3 is 14 amino acids.